This paragraph covers one T cell receptor beta chain sequence. Genomic DNA acted as the template from which TCR beta VDJ combination and CDR3 sequence profiling were carried out. One entry per CDR3 protein results from TCRdb running MiXCR on the reads. The table shows fewer than 250,000 distinct CDR3 sequences, with approximately 45% occurring only once. From germline, CDR1 is SGHTA and CDR2 FQGNSA. Trimming removed 5 bases from V and 7 bases from J; junction bases left unmatched: 19. There are 18 residues in the CDR3. Flow cytometry had shown expanded CD8+CD57+ cells in the patients chosen for sequencing. All patients were therapy-naive when blood was sampled. These data belong to a study of CD8+CD57+ T cells in acquired aplastic anemia. Study information: Isolated CD4+ and CD8+ cells, once sorted, yielded DNA averaging around 2.9 ug.

The source material was sorted CD4+, CD8+, or CD8+CD57+ T cells (not recorded which) from PBMCs. This sequence joins TRBV7-2 and TRBJ2-3; TRBD2 matches 9 bases. The sequence derives from a human donor with aplastic anemia. CDR3 sequence (DNA): TGTGCCAGCAGCCTCACCCGGCCTCTAGCGGGACCCAGAAATACGCAGTATTTT. It codes for CASSLTRPLAGPRNTQYF.